Sequencing of this T cell receptor (beta chain) was carried out in a study of shared clonotypes between healthy human individuals. Trimming pared 4 bases from V and 7 bases from J, leaving 21 bases between. CDR3 length equals 16 residues. Germline V gene lookup returns CDR1 SGHDT and CDR2 YYEEEE. Profiled with immunoSEQ multiplex PCR; TCRdb holds only in-frame clones, not every one. Of about 2.4 million clones listed, over 85% were seen once; the top ten hold 0.36%. V usage is TRBV5-6 and J usage is TRBJ2-1, with a weak D call TRBD2 (7 bases). The TCR comes from a young man in good health. Some clones in this sample may be carry-over from other donors' samples. Sequenced: naive CD4+ T cells from PBMCs. Indicated subset: CD45RA+ positively selected. The CDR3, as DNA: TGTGCCAGCAGCGGGGGGGGCCGGGGACTAACGAATGAGCAGTTCTTC. This gives the protein CASSGGGRGLTNEQFF.